The 11 T cell receptor beta chains below all came from one sample that was sequenced in a study of blood T cell repertoires in COVID-19. TCRdb keeps only in-frame clones here, not all; method: immunoSEQ multiplex PCR. The repertoire holds around 190,000 clones, with roughly three quarters as singletons. Sequenced sample: PBMCs or T cells enriched from blood (not recorded which). These receptors came from a woman aged 45 to 65 with acute COVID-19.

The rearrangement uses TRBV19 and TRBJ1-6; 7 nucleotides match TRBD1. The CDR3 loop spans 16 amino acids. Looked up from germline, CDR1 is LNHDA and CDR2 is SQIVND (reference sequence). V was pared by 5 bases and J by 7 bases, with 11 bases of the junction left unmatched. The chain's CDR3 is CASSSLNRGSNSPLHF. CDR3 nucleotide sequence: TGTGCCAGTAGTTCGTTGAACAGGGGAAGCAATTCACCCCTCCACTTT.

The chain joins TRBV20-1 to TRBJ1-1, with TRBD1 as a possible D gene (6 bases). Trimming left V 5 bases short and J 7 bases short, with 11 bases between. From germline, CDR1 is DFQATT and CDR2 SNEGSKA (reference sequence). The CDR3 is 11 amino acids. The CDR3 coding sequence is TGCAGTGCTCCACAGGGAGATGAAGCTTTCTTT. It encodes CSAPQGDEAFF.

The table lists this clone with many counts. In nucleotides, the CDR3 is TGTGCCAGCAGCCTCGAACAGGGCTACTATAATTCACCCCTCCACTTT. The encoded protein is CASSLEQGYYNSPLHF. The rearrangement uses TRBV7-2 and TRBJ1-6, with D possibly matching TRBD1 (6 bases). The CDR3 spans 16 residues. Germline CDR1 is SGHTA and CDR2 is FQGNSA. Trimming removed 5 bases from V and 3 bases from J, with 14 bases in between.

This chain joins TRBV21-1 and TRBJ1-1. TRBV21-1 is shown as a pseudogene. This CDR3 region has 17 residues. CDR3 loop: CASSKMWGDTMNTEAFF. The DNA for the CDR3 is TGTGCCAGCAGCAAAATGTGGGGAGACACAATGAACACTGAAGCTTTCTTT.

The chain is built from TRBV19 and TRBJ2-3; the D gene is possibly TRBD2 (6 bases). The V end was cut by 3 bases, the J end by 4 bases, with 17 bases between. Germline CDR1 reads LNHDA; CDR2 reads SQIVND (reference sequence). The CDR3 length is 16 residues. The CDR3 loop reads CASSMGTSRGSDTQYF. In nucleotides, the CDR3 is TGTGCCAGTAGTATGGGTACTAGCCGGGGATCAGATACGCAGTATTTT. Full variable domain (missing parts from reference TRBV19 and TRBJ2-3): DGGITQSPKYLFRKEGQNVTLSCEQNLNHDAMYWYRQDPGQGLRLIYYSQIVNDFQKGDIAEGYSVSREKKESFPLTVTSAQKNPTAFYLCASSMGTSRGSDTQYFGPGTRLTVL.

The chain employs TRBV7-9 and TRBJ1-3, with D hard to call. The CDR3 is 14 amino acids. V was trimmed by 5 bases and J by 0 bases, leaving 8 bases between them. CDR1 is SEHNR, CDR2 FQNEAQ, per germline (reference sequence). As DNA, the CDR3 is TGTGCCAGCAGCAACCGGAGCTCTGGAAACACCATATATTTT. Encoded protein: CASSNRSSGNTIYF.

This clone was detected only a few times. The chain uses TRBV28 and TRBJ1-1; D might be TRBD1 (6 bases). The CDR3 extends over 16 amino acids. The germline V gene has CDR1 MDHEN and CDR2 SYDVKM. The V end was cut by 4 bases, the J end by 5 bases, with 20 bases between. The chain's CDR3 is CASSSPTGGPGTEAFF. The CDR3 DNA reads as TGTGCCAGCAGTTCACCGACAGGTGGGCCGGGGACTGAAGCTTTCTTT. Based on the CDR3 plus reference TRBV28 and TRBJ1-1, the full variable domain is DVKVTQSSRYLVKRTGEKVFLECVQDMDHENMFWYRQDPGLGLRLIYFSYDVKMKEKGDIPEGYSVSREKKERFSLILESASTNQTSMYLCASSSPTGGPGTEAFFGQGTRLTVV.

The V gene is TRBV28, the J gene TRBJ1-6; D is undetermined. Trimming pared 2 bases from V and 6 bases from J, leaving 11 bases between. Germline V gene sequence: CDR1 MDHEN, CDR2 SYDVKM. The CDR3 contains 15 residues. CDR3 sequence: CASSLLEGGNSPLHF. CDR3 DNA sequence: TGTGCCAGCAGTTTACTCGAGGGAGGTAATTCACCCCTCCACTTT.

The rearrangement joins TRBV6-4 to TRBJ1-6; 7 nucleotides agree with TRBD1. CDR1 and CDR2 (germline): MRHNA, SNTAGT. This CDR3 comprises 16 residues. Trimming removed 0 bases from V and 9 bases from J; junction bases left unmatched: 8. The chain's CDR3 is CASSDSTGLGSSPLHF. In nucleotides, the CDR3 is TGTGCCAGCAGTGACTCGACAGGGCTGGGAAGTTCACCCCTCCACTTT.

This chain joins TRBV19 and TRBJ1-1; 7 nucleotides align to TRBD1. CDR3 length: 13 residues. V lost 11 bases, J lost 4 bases, and 10 bases stayed unmatched. From germline, CDR1 is LNHDA and CDR2 SQIVND (reference sequence). The CDR3 DNA reads TGTGCCTCTAGCACAGGGGCAGGCACTGAAGCTTTCTTT. Translation: CASSTGAGTEAFF.

This rearrangement joins TRBV2 to TRBJ1-5; perhaps TRBD1 as D (6 bases). The CDR3 spans 14 residues. The germline gives CDR1 SNHLY, CDR2 FYNNEI. Trimming took off 4 bases at V and 3 bases at J, with 10 bases between the two ends. The CDR3 sequence: CASSAQGVNQPQHF. Written as DNA, the CDR3 is TGTGCCAGCAGTGCACAGGGAGTCAATCAGCCCCAGCATTTT.